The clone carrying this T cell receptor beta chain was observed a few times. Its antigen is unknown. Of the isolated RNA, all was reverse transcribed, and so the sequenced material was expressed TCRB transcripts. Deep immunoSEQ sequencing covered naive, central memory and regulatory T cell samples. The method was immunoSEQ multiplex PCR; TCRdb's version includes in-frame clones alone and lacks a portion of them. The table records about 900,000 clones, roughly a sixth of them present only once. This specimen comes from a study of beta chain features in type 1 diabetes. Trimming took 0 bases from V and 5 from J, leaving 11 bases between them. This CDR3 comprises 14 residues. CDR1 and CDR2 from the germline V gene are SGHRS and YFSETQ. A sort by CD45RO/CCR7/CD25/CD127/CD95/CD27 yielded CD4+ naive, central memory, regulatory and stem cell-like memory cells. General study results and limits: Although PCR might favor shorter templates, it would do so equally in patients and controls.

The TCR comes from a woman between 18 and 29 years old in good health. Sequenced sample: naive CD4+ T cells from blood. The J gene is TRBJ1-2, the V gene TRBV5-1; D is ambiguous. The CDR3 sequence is CASSLGADLYGYTF. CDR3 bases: TGCGCCAGCAGCTTGGGGGCGGACCTATATGGCTACACCTTC.